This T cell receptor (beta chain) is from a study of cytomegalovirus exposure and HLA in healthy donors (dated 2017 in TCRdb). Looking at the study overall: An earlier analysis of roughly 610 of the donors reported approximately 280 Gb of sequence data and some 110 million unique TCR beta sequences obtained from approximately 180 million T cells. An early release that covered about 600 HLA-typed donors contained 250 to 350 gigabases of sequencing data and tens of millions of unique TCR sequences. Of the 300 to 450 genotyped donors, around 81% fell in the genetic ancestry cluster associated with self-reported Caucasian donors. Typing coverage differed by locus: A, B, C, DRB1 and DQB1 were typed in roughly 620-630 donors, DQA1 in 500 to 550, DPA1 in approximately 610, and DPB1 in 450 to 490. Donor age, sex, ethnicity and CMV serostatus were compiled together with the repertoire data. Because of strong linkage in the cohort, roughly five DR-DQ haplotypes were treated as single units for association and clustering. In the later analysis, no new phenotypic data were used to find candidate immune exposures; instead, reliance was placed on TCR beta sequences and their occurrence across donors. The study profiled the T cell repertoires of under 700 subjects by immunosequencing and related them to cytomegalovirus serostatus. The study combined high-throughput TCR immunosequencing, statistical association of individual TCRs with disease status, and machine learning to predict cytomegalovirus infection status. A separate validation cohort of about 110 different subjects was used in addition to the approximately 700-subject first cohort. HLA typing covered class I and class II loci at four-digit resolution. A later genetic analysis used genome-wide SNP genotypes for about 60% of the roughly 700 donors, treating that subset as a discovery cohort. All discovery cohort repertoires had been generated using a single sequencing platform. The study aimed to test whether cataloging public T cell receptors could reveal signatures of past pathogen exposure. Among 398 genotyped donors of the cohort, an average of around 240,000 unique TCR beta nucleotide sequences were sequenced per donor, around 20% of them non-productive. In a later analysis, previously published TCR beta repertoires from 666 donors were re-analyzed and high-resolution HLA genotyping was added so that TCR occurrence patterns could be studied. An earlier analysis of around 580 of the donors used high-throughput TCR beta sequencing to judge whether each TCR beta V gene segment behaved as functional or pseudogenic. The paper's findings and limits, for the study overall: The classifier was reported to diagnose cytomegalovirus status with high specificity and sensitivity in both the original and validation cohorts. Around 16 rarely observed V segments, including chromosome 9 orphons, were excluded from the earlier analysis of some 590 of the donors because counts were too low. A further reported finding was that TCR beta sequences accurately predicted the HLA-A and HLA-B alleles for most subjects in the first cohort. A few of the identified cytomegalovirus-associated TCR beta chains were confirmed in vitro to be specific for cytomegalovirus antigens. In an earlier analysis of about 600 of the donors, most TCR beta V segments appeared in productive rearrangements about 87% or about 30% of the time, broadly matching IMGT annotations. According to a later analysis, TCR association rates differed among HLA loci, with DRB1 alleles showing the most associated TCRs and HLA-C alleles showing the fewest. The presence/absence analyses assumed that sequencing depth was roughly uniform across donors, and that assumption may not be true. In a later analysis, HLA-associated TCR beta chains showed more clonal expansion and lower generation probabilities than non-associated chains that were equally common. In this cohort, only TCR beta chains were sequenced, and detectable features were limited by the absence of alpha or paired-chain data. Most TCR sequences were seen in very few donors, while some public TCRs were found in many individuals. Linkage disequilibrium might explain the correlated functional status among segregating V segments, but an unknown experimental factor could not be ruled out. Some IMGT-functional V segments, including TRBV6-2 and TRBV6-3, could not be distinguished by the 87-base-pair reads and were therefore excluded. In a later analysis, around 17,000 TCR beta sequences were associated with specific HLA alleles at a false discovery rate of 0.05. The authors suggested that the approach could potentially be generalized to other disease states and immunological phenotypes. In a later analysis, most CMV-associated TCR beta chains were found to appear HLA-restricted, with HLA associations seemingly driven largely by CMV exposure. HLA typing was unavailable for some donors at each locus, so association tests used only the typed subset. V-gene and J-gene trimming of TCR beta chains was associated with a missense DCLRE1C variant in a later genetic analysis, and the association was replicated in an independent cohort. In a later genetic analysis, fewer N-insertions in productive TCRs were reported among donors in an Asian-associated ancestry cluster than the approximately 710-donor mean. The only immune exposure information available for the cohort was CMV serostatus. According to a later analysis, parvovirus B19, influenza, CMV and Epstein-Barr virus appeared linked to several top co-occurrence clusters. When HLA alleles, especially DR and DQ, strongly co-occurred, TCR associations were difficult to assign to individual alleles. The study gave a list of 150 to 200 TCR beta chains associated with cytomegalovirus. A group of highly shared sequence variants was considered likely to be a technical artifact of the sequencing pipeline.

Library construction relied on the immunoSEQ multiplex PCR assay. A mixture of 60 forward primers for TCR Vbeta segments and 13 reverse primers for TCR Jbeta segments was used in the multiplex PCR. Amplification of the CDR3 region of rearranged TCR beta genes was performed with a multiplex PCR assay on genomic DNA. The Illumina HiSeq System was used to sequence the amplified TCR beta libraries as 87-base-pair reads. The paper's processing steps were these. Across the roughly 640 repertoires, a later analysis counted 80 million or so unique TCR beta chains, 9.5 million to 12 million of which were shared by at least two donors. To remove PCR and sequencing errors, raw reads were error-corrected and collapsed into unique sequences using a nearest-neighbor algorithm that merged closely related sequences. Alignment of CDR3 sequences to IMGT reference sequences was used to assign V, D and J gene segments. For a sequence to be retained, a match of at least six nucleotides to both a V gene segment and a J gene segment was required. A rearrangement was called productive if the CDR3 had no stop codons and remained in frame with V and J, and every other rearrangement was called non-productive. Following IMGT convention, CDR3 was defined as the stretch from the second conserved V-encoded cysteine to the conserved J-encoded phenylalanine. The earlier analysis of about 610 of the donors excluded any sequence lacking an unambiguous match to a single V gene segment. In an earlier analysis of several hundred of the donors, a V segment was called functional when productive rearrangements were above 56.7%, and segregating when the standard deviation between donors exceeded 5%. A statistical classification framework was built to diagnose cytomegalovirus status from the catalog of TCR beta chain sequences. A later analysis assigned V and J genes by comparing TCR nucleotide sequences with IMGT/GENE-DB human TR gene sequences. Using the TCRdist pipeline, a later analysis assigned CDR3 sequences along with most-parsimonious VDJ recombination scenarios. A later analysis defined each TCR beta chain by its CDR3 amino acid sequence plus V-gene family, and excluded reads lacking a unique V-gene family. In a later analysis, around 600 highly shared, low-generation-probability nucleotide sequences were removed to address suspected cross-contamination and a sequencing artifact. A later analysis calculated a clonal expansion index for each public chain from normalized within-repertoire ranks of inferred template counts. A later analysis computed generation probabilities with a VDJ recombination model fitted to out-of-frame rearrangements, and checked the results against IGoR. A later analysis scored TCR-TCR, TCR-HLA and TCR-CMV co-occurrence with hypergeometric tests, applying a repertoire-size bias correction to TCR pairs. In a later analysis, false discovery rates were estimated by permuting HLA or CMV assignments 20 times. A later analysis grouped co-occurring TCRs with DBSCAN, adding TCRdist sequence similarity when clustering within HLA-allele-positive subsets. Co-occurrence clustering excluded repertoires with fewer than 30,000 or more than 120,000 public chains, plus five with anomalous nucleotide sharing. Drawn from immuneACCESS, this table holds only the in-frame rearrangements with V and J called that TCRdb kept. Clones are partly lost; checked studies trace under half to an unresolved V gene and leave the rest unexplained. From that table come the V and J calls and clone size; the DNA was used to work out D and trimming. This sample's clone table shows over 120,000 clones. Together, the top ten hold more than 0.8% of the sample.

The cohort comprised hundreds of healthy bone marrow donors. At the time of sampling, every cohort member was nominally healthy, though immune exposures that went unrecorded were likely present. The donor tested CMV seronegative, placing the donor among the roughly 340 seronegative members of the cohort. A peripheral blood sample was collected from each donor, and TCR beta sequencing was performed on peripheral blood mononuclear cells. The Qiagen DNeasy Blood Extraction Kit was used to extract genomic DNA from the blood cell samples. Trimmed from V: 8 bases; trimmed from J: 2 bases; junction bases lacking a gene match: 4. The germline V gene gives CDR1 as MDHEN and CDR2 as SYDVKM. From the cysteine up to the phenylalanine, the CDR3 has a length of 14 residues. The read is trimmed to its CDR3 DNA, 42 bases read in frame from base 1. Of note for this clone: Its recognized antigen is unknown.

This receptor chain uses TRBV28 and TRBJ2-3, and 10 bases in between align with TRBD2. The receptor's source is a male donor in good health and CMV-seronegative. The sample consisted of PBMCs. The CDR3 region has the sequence CASVSGGATDTQYF. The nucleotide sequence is TGTGCCAGCGTAAGCGGGGGGGCCACAGATACGCAGTATTTT.